The rows below give T cell receptor beta chains drawn from one sample of a study of blood T cells in healthy people across ages. Each CDR3 protein is one row after TCRdb ran MiXCR on the 5' RACE reads. The data contain hundreds of thousands of distinct CDR3 sequences, around 45% of them singletons. Sample: blood. Every receptor here comes from a man aged 55-75 years in good health. CDR3s include the opening cysteine and the closing phenylalanine or tryptophan.

j_call cdr3_length v_call cdr3_aa
TRBJ2-7 16 TRBV3-1 CASSQGSGTGGYEQYF
TRBJ2-3 15 TRBV5-1 CASSLVDRASDTQYF
TRBJ2-3 15 TRBV5-1 CASSLAGTTGDTQYF
TRBJ2-7 14 TRBV5-1 CASRVTVTSYEQYF
TRBJ2-2 15 TRBV20-1 CSAPGGWPYTGELFF
TRBJ2-3 15 TRBV6-2/TRBV6-3 CASSLLAHFTDTQYF
TRBJ1-6 13 TRBV10-3 CAISEAGNSPLHF
TRBJ1-2 13 TRBV28 CASRGDGTRGYTF
TRBJ2-7 15 TRBV4-3 CASSLSGRPGCEQYF
TRBJ2-1 16 TRBV20-1 CSARGGGPSGHNEQFF
TRBJ2-5 13 TRBV12-3/TRBV12-4 CASSWAGRETQYF
TRBJ2-3 15 TRBV9 CASSVEVGGTDTQYF
TRBJ2-7 11 TRBV6-2/TRBV6-3 CASRDYSEQYF
TRBJ1-5 13 TRBV7-8 CASSLGGGQPQHF
TRBJ2-1 15 TRBV3-1 CASSRRKGSYNEQFF
TRBJ2-1 13 TRBV11-3 CASGTGTDNEQFF
TRBJ2-5 15 TRBV11-2 CASNLPGGPQETQYF
TRBJ2-7 17 TRBV7-2 CASSVRQAGTLSYEQYF
- 12 TRBV19 CASSVQGAEQYF
TRBJ1-1 16 TRBV6-5 CASSYSGQIQRTEAFF
TRBJ1-1 16 TRBV7-8 CASSRPGTKTDTEAFF
TRBJ1-6 16 TRBV20-1 CSAKPWTGGGNSPLHF
TRBJ2-1 15 TRBV24-1 CATSVGIAGINEQFF
TRBJ1-2 15 TRBV5-4 CASSFRDGGTYGYTF
TRBJ1-2 15 TRBV7-8 CASSSLGQEDYGYTF
TRBJ2-5 19 TRBV10-3 CAISGIQRRGQGGIETQYF